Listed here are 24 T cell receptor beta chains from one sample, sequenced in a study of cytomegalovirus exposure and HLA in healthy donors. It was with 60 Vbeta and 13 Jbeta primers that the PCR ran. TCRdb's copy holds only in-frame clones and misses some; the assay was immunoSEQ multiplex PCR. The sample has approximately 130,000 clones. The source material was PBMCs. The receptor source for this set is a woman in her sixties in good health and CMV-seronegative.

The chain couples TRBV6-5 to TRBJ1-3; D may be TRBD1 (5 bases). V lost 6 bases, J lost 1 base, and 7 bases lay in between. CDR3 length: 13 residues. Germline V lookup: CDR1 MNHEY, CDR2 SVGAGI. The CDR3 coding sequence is TGTGCCAGCAGACGGGGGTCTGGAAACACCATATATTTT. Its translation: CASRRGSGNTIYF.

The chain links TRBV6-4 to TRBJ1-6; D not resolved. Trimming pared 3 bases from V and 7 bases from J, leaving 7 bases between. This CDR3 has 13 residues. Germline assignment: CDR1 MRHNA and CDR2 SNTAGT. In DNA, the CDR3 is TGTGCCAGCAGTGAATCCCAAAATTCACCCCTCCACTTT. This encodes CASSESQNSPLHF.

CDR3 protein: CAISDDLSSGTGNQPQHF. CDR3 DNA sequence: TGTGCCATCAGTGACGACCTATCGTCCGGGACAGGGAATCAGCCCCAGCATTTT. This chain links TRBV10-3 with TRBJ1-5; the match to TRBD1 covers 9 bases. CDR1 ENHRY and CDR2 SYGVKD come from the germline V gene. Trimming took 3 bases from V and 4 from J; bases not matched to a gene: 13. The CDR3 is 18 residues long.

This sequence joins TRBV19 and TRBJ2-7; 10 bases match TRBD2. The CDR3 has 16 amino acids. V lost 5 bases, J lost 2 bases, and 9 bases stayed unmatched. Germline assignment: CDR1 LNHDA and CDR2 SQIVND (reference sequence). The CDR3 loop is CASSVLLAGATYEQYF. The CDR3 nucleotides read TGTGCCAGTAGTGTACTCCTAGCGGGAGCGACCTACGAGCAGTACTTC.

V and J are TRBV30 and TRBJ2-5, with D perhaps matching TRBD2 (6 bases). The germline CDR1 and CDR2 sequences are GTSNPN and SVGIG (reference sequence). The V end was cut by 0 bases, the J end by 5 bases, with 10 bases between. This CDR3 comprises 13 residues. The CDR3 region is CAWSVGRLETQYF. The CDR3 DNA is TGTGCCTGGAGTGTTGGGAGGCTCGAGACCCAGTACTTC.

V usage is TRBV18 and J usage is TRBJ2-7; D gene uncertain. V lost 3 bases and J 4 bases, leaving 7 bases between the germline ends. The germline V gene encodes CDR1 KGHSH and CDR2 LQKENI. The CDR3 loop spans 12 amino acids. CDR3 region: CASSPTAYEQYF. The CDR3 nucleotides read TGTGCCAGCTCACCTACAGCATACGAGCAGTACTTC.

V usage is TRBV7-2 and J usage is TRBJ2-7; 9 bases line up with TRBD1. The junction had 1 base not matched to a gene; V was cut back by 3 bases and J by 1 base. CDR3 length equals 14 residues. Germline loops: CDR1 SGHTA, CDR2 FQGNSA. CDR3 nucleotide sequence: TGTGCCAGCAGCTTGACAGGGGGTTCCTACGAGCAGTACTTC. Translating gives CASSLTGGSYEQYF.

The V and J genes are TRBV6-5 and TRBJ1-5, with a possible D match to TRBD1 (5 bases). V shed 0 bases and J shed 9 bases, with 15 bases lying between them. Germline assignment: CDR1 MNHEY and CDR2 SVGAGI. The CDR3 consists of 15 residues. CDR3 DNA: TGTGCCAGCAGTTACTCGGGGCCGACGCAAGGGCCCCAGCATTTT. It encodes CASSYSGPTQGPQHF.

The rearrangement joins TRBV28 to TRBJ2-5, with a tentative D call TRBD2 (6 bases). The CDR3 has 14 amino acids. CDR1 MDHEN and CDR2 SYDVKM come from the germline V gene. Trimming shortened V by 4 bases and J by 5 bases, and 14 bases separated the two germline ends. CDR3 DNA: TGTGCCAGCAGTTCTACGGGGAGGCGGGAGACCCAGTACTTC. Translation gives CASSSTGRRETQYF.

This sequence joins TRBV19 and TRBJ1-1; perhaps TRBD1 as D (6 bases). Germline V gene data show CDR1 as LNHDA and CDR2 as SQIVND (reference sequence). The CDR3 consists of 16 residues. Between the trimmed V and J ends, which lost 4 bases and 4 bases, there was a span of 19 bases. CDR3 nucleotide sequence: TGTGCCAGTAGTACCGGATATCAGGGGTCTGGCACTGAAGCTTTCTTT. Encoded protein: CASSTGYQGSGTEAFF.

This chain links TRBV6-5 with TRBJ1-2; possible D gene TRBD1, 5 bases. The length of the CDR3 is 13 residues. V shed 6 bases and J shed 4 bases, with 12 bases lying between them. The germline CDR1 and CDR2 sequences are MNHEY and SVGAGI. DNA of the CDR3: TGTGCCAGCAGCCCAAGGGGATCCTATGGCTACACCTTC. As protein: CASSPRGSYGYTF.

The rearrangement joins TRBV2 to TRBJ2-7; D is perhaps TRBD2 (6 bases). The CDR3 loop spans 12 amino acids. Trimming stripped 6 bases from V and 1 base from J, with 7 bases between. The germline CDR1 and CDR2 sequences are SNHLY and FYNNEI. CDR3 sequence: CASRDYSYEQYF. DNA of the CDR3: TGTGCCAGCAGGGACTATTCCTACGAGCAGTACTTC.

DNA of the CDR3: TGTGCCAGTGGTACCGACAGGGGTGGCGAAAAACTGTTTTTT. Its translation: CASGTDRGGEKLFF. The rearrangement joins TRBV19 to TRBJ1-4, with TRBD1 matching 8 bases. The germline CDR1 and CDR2 sequences are LNHDA and SQIVND (reference sequence). CDR3 length equals 14 residues. J was trimmed by 8 bases and V by 8 bases; bases with no gene match: 10.

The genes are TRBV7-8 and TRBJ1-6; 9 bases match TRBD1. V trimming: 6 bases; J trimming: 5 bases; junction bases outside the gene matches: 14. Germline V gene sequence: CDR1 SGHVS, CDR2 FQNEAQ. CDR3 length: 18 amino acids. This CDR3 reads CASRRDRVGWGNNSPLHF. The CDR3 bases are TGTGCCAGCAGGAGGGACAGGGTTGGATGGGGTAATAATTCACCCCTCCACTTT.

The CDR3 protein is CASSSGQSPRSPLHF. The CDR3, as DNA: TGTGCCAGCAGTTCTGGACAGTCCCCCAGATCACCCCTCCACTTT. The chain links TRBV6-5 to TRBJ1-6; TRBD1 is a possible D gene (6 bases). Germline-derived CDR1 and CDR2 are MNHEY and SVGAGI. V shed 4 bases and J shed 10 bases, with 17 bases lying between them. This CDR3 is 15 amino acids long.

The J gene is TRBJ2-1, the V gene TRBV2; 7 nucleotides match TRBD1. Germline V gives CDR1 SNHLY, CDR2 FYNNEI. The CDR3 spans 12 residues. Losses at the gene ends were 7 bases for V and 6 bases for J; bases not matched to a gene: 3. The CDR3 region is CASTDRVNEQFF. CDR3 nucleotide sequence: TGTGCCAGCACCGACAGGGTCAATGAGCAGTTCTTC.

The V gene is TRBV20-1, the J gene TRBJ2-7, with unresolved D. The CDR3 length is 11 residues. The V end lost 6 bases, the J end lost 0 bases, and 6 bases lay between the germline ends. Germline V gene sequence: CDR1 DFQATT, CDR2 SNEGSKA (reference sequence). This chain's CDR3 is CSASVSYEQYF. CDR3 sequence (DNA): TGCAGTGCCTCCGTCTCCTACGAGCAGTACTTC.

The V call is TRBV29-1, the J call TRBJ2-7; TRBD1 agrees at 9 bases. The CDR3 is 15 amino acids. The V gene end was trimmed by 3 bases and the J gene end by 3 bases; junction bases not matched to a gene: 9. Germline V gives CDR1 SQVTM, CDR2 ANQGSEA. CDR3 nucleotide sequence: TGCAGCGTTGACATCACGGGACAGGGTTTCTACGAGCAGTACTTC. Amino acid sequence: CSVDITGQGFYEQYF.

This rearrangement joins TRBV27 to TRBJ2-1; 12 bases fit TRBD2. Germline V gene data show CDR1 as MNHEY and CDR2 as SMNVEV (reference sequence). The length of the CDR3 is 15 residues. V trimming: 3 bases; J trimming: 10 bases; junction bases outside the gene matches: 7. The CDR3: CASSFQLAGGFEQFF. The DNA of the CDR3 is TGTGCCAGCAGTTTCCAACTAGCGGGAGGCTTCGAGCAGTTCTTC.

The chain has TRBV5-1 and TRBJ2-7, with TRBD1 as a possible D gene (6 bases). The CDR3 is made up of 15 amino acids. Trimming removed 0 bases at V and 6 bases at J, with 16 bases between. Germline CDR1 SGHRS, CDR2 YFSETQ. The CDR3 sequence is CASSLGGQGLREQYF. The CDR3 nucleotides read TGCGCCAGCAGCTTGGGGGGGCAGGGGCTGCGCGAGCAGTACTTC.

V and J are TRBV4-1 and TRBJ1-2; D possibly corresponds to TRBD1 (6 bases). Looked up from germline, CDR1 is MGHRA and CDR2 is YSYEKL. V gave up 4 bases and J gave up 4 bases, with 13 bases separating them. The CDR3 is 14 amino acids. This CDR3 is CASSPWGGGYGYTF. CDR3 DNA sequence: TGCGCCAGCAGCCCATGGGGGGGCGGCTATGGCTACACCTTC.

CDR3 residues: CSVEAPPSRTEAFF. DNA for the CDR3: TGCAGCGTTGAAGCCCCTCCCTCGAGGACTGAAGCTTTCTTT. V and J are TRBV29-1 and TRBJ1-1; D unclear. Trimming removed 1 base at V and 5 bases at J, with 14 bases between. This CDR3 is 14 amino acids long. Looked up from germline, CDR1 is SQVTM and CDR2 is ANQGSEA.

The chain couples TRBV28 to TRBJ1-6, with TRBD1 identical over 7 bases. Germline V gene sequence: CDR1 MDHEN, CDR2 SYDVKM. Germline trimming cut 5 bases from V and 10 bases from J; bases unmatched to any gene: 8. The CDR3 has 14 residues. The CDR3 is CASSTTGDRSPLHF. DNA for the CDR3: TGTGCCAGCAGTACTACAGGGGACAGATCACCCCTCCACTTT.

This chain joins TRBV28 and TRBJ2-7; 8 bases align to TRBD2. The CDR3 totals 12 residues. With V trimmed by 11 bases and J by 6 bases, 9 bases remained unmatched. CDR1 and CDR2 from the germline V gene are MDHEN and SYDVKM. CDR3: CASAGLAGEQYF. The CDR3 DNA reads TGTGCCTCCGCGGGGCTAGCGGGCGAGCAGTACTTC.